Each of the 9 T cell receptor beta chains below was sequenced from the same sample in a study of T cell responses to AZD1222 COVID-19 vaccine. Sequencing was performed with immunoSEQ multiplex PCR; in TCRdb, only in-frame clones are kept and a portion is missing. The sample records tens of thousands of clones, over 85% being singletons. The sample was peripheral blood, taken on day 0 of AZD1222 vaccination. These receptors all come from an adult in good health.

This clone occurred a few times. V and J are TRBV10-3 and TRBJ1-5; no definite D call. The V end lost 7 bases, the J end lost 1 base, and 11 bases lay between the germline ends. The CDR3 has 14 amino acids. The germline V gene encodes CDR1 ENHRY and CDR2 SYGVKD. Written as DNA, the CDR3 is TGTGCCATCAAAGAAGGGCTGAGCAATCAGCCCCAGCATTTT. Its translation: CAIKEGLSNQPQHF.

The rearrangement joins TRBV3-1 (or the pseudogene TRBV3-2) to TRBJ1-1; possibly TRBD1 for D (6 bases). Germline values: CDR1 LGHDT, CDR2 YNNKEL (reference sequence). The CDR3 is 15 amino acids. Between the trimmed V and J ends, which lost 4 bases and 5 bases, there was a span of 17 bases. This chain's CDR3 is CASSPSLVGGTEAFF. In DNA, the CDR3 is TGTGCCAGCAGCCCCTCCCTCGTAGGGGGAACTGAAGCTTTCTTT.

The rearrangement uses TRBV2 and TRBJ2-7; D is unresolved. The V gene lost 2 bases and the J gene lost 3 bases, with 5 bases spanning the gap. In germline, CDR1 is SNHLY, CDR2 FYNNEI. CDR3 size: 12 residues. CDR3 DNA: TGTGCCAGCAGTGAATTGAGCTACGAGCAGTACTTC. Residues: CASSELSYEQYF.

The J gene is TRBJ2-3, the V gene TRBV29-1, with a possible D match to TRBD2 (5 bases). The CDR3 spans 13 residues. With 3 bases removed from V and 2 bases from J, the gap between germline ends came to 9 bases. Germline V lookup: CDR1 SQVTM, CDR2 ANQGSEA. The CDR3 protein is CSVDGVNTDTQYF. CDR3 in DNA: TGCAGCGTTGACGGGGTGAACACAGATACGCAGTATTTT.

DNA for the CDR3: TGCGCCAGCAGCGCCCGACTAGCGGGGGCCGGCGGAGAGACCCAGTACTTC. Translated, it gives CASSARLAGAGGETQYF. The chain couples TRBV5-1 to TRBJ2-5; 12 bases map to TRBD2. The V gene's germline CDR1 is SGHRS and CDR2 YFSETQ. The CDR3 is made up of 17 amino acids. J gave up 4 bases and V 4 bases, and 11 bases lay outside the gene matches.

The rearrangement links TRBV14 to TRBJ1-6; weak D call: TRBD1 (5 bases). Deletions cut 2 bases from V and 7 bases from J, with 15 bases between. CDR3 length: 16 amino acids. The germline gives CDR1 SGHDN, CDR2 FVKESK. CDR3 nucleotide sequence: TGTGCCAGCAGCCAACCGACCCTCGGGGGGAATTCACCCCTCCACTTT. This encodes CASSQPTLGGNSPLHF.

This clone was counted a single time. The J gene is TRBJ2-7, the V gene TRBV7-2; D uncertain. Deletions cut 3 bases from V and 6 bases from J, with 18 bases between. The CDR3 extends over 15 amino acids. Germline V lookup: CDR1 SGHTA, CDR2 FQGNSA. The CDR3 DNA reads TGTGCCAGCAGCTTGCCCCAATTTAGGATCAGCGAGCAGTACTTC. Translating gives CASSLPQFRISEQYF.

The rearrangement uses TRBV6-1 and TRBJ2-7; D uncertain. This CDR3 contains 14 residues. The germline V gene has CDR1 MNHNS and CDR2 SASEGT. V gave up 2 bases and J gave up 2 bases, with 10 bases separating them. The CDR3 spells CASSENGPPYEQYF. In nucleotides, the CDR3 is TGTGCCAGCAGTGAAAACGGCCCACCCTACGAGCAGTACTTC.

The chain combines TRBV12-3 or TRBV12-4 with TRBJ1-2, with a tentative D call TRBD1 (5 bases). The CDR3 covers 13 residues. V shed 3 bases and J shed 8 bases, with 13 bases lying between them. The CDR3: CASSFLRVRGYTF. As DNA, the CDR3 is TGTGCCAGCAGTTTCCTCAGGGTACGGGGCTACACCTTC.